This is a list of T cell receptor beta chains from one sample in a study of blood T cell repertoires in COVID-19. The method was immunoSEQ multiplex PCR; TCRdb's version includes in-frame clones alone and lacks a portion of them. The table has tens of thousands of clones, about nine tenths seen once. The sequencing sample was made of peripheral blood. Every receptor here comes from a man in his 70s with active or convalescent COVID-19. The CDR3 runs from the conserved cysteine through the conserved F or W. D genes are given only for firm matches. Clone size is stated in some rows and not others, as once, few, many or a class when expanded.

d_gene,j_gene,v_gene,abundance,CDR3nt,CDR3aa
TRBD1,TRBJ1-5,TRBV19,NA,TGTGCCAGTAGTATAGGACAGGGTCAGCCCCAGCATTTT,CASSIGQGQPQHF
TRBD1,TRBJ2-1,TRBV6-5,few,TGTGCCAGCAGCCGGACAGGTTTAAGATCCGATGAGCAGTTCTTC,CASSRTGLRSDEQFF
NA,TRBJ2-5,TRBV6-1,NA,TGTGCCAGCAGTGACACAGGGAAACAAGAGACCCAGTACTTC,CASSDTGKQETQYF
NA,TRBJ1-5,TRBV20-1,NA,TGCAGTGCTAGTTCTCAAGGAGATCAGCCCCAGCATTTT,CSASSQGDQPQHF
TRBD1,TRBJ2-3,TRBV4-3,NA,TGCGCCAGCAGCGACGGGACAGGGGGACTAGCCAACACAGATACGCAGTATTTT,CASSDGTGGLANTDTQYF
NA,TRBJ2-7,TRBV23-1,NA,TGCGCCAGCGGGGCCCCGGGTCTCTGGACCTACGAGCAGTACTTC,CASGAPGLWTYEQYF
NA,TRBJ2-5,TRBV7-8,NA,TGTGCCAGCAGCTCCGGGAGAGGGGCTGAGACCCAGTACTTC,CASSSGRGAETQYF
NA,TRBJ1-2,TRBV24-1,NA,TGTGCCACCAAAGGCGGGGCAGACTATGGCTACACCTTC,CATKGGADYGYTF
NA,TRBJ1-2,TRBV27,once,TGTGCCAGCAGTCCGCTTCAGACTAACTATGGCTACACCTTC,CASSPLQTNYGYTF
TRBD1,TRBJ1-1,TRBV12-5,NA,TGTGCTAGTGGTTTATGGGACAGATTTACTTTGAACACTGAAGCTTTCTTT,CASGLWDRFTLNTEAFF
NA,TRBJ1-2,TRBV5-1,NA,TGCGCCAGCAGCCCTGGGTCGTCACAGGCAAATGGCTACACCTTC,CASSPGSSQANGYTF